Listed below are T cell receptor beta chains from one sample, sequenced in a study of T cells in Graves' hyperthyroidism and ophthalmopathy. TCRdb used MiXCR to reprocess the multiplex PCR reads, holding one entry per CDR3 protein. The table has some 760,000 distinct CDR3 sequences, 12% to 15% seen once; the top ten hold around 9.6%. The sequenced material came from blood. The receptors come from a woman under 30 with Graves' hyperthyroidism. Both conserved end residues are part of each CDR3. A D gene is named only where the DNA matches it firmly. A row's size may be missing; if present it is once, few, many or a size class.

V	size	D	J	DNA	CDR3
TRBV29-1	.	.	TRBJ2-7	TGCAGCGTCGTAGCCGGGGCAGGGGAGCAGTACTTC	CSVVAGAGEQYF
TRBV7-9	many	.	TRBJ1-1	TGTGCCAGCAGCTCGCAGGTAGGACCGAACACTGAAGCTTTCTTT	CASSSQVGPNTEAFF
TRBV28	.	.	TRBJ2-1	TGTGCCAGCAGTTTCCTGCAGCCTCGTGAGCAGTTCTTC	CASSFLQPREQFF
TRBV7-3	many	.	TRBJ2-1	TGTGCCAGCAGCTTTCAGGGCGACGGGGAGCAGTTCTTC	CASSFQGDGEQFF
TRBV12-3/TRBV12-4	many	.	TRBJ2-3	TGTGCCAGTAGTTTTGGGAAGGATACGCAGTATTTT	CASSFGKDTQYF
TRBV12-3/TRBV12-4	.	.	TRBJ1-4	TGTGCCAGCAGTTTAGCGCTCAGGGTACCTAATGAAAAACTGTTTTTT	CASSLALRVPNEKLFF
TRBV6-1	many	.	TRBJ2-1	TGTGCCAGCAGTGACTGGAGGGGTTTATACAATGAGCAGTTCTTC	CASSDWRGLYNEQFF
TRBV4-1	.	.	TRBJ2-3	TGCGCCAGCAGCCAGGAACCCCCAGATACGCAGTATTTT	CASSQEPPDTQYF
TRBV18	few	.	TRBJ1-6	TGTGCCAGCTCTCCGAATATTCGCGAGGCCCTCCACTTT	CASSPNIREALHF
TRBV11-2	many	TRBD2	TRBJ2-1	TGTGCCAGCAGGCCCGGACTAGCGGCGTCCGATGAGCAGTTCTTC	CASRPGLAASDEQFF
TRBV7-2	.	TRBD2	TRBJ2-1	TGTGCCAGCAGCTTAGGGGGCACGGGAGGACAGTTCTTC	CASSLGGTGGQFF
TRBV29-1	few	.	TRBJ2-3	TGCAGCGTTGAAGAAAGGGCGGGGAGCACAGATACGCAGTATTTT	CSVEERAGSTDTQYF
TRBV20-1	many	.	TRBJ1-2	TGCAGTGCCAGGGAGTTGGGGAACTATGGCTACACCTTC	CSARELGNYGYTF
TRBV20-1	many	.	TRBJ2-3	TGCAGTGCTAGGGTCGGTGGAGATACGCAGTATTTT	CSARVGGDTQYF
TRBV2	many	.	TRBJ2-3	TGTGCCAGCAGTGAAGGGCGGTCTAGCACAGATACGCAGTATTTT	CASSEGRSSTDTQYF
TRBV7-3	many	.	TRBJ2-3	TGTGCCAGCAGCTTAACGACGGGGGCCGATGCAGATACGCAGTATTTT	CASSLTTGADADTQYF
TRBV2	many	.	TRBJ1-6	TGTGCCAGCAAAATTTCCCCGGGAGGTTCACCCCTCCACTTT	CASKISPGGSPLHF
TRBV10-1	many	TRBD1	TRBJ2-5	TGCGCCAGCAGTGAGTCGACAGGGAGAGAGACCCAGTACTTC	CASSESTGRETQYF
TRBV6-9	.	TRBD1	TRBJ1-6	TGTGCCAGCAGTTATACAGGGGAAAATTCACCCCTCCACTTT	CASSYTGENSPLHF
TRBV19	.	TRBD1	TRBJ2-2	TGTGCCAGTAGTATGATCAGGGGGCTGGACACCGGGGAGCTGTTTTTT	CASSMIRGLDTGELFF
TRBV19	few	.	TRBJ2-1	TGTGCCAGTAGTGGTACTACCTACAATGAGCAGTTCTTC	CASSGTTYNEQFF
TRBV6-1	.	TRBD2	TRBJ2-7	TGTGCCAGCAGCTATCTCGGGGGGTTAAACGAGCAGTACTTC	CASSYLGGLNEQYF
TRBV18	.	.	TRBJ2-1	TGTGCCAGCTCTCCAGAATACAATGAGCAGTTCTTC	CASSPEYNEQFF
TRBV10-3	few	TRBD1	TRBJ2-1	TGTGCCATCAGTGCCGGGACAGGGGTCAATGAGCAGTTCTTC	CAISAGTGVNEQFF
TRBV4-2	many	.	TRBJ1-1	TGTGCCAGCAGCCCTTCTCTCAGGGCTTTGGGCACTGAAGCTTTCTTT	CASSPSLRALGTEAFF
TRBV11-3	.	.	TRBJ2-1	TGTGCCGGCAGAGTAGGGGGTGAGCAGTTCTTC	CAGRVGGEQFF
TRBV6-5	.	.	TRBJ2-5	TGTGCCAGCAGTTACTCATCGAGAGGAACCCCCCCACAAGGGGAGACCCAGTACTTC	CASSYSSRGTPPQGETQYF
TRBV3-1	many	.	TRBJ2-2	TGTGCCAGCAGTTTAGCTACGAACACCGGGGAGCTGTTTTTT	CASSLATNTGELFF
TRBV6-2/TRBV6-3	few	TRBD2	TRBJ2-7	TGTGCCAGCAGCTTCAGCGGGATAACCTCCTACGAGCAGTACTTC	CASSFSGITSYEQYF
TRBV20-1	.	TRBD2	TRBJ2-7	TGCAGTGCAACTACTAGCGGGGTAGCCGAGCAGTACTTC	CSATTSGVAEQYF
TRBV11-2	many	TRBD2	TRBJ2-1	TGTGCCAGCATCAATGTGGGCGGGAGGGAAAAGTTCGGTGAGCAGTTCTTC	CASINVGGREKFGEQFF
TRBV19	many	TRBD1	TRBJ2-2	TGTGCCAGTAGGGGACAGTCGAACACCGGGGAGCTGTTTTTT	CASRGQSNTGELFF
TRBV27	few	.	TRBJ1-6	TGTGCCAGCAGCGGTCGTGGGAATTCACCCCTCCACTTT	CASSGRGNSPLHF
TRBV19	.	.	TRBJ1-5	TGTGCCAGTATAGAGAGGCACGATAGCAATCAGCCCCAGCATTTT	CASIERHDSNQPQHF
TRBV12-3/TRBV12-4	many	TRBD2	TRBJ2-1	TGTGCCAGCAGTTCCCAGATAGCGGGAACTGACTACAATGAGCAGTTCTTC	CASSSQIAGTDYNEQFF
TRBV12-3/TRBV12-4	many	.	TRBJ2-7	TGTGCCAGCAGTTTTGGAGGCGGAATCCTATCCTACGAGCAGTACTTC	CASSFGGGILSYEQYF
TRBV7-9	.	.	TRBJ2-1	TGTGCCAGCAGCGCGTCTCTAGGACTTGGTAATGAGCAGTTCTTC	CASSASLGLGNEQFF
TRBV10-3	few	.	TRBJ2-3	TGTGCCATCAGCGGGACGTTCGGCACAGATACGCAGTATTTT	CAISGTFGTDTQYF
TRBV7-2	.	.	TRBJ2-7	TGTGCCAGCAGCTTAGTATGGTCGCCGGGCGAGCAGTACTTC	CASSLVWSPGEQYF